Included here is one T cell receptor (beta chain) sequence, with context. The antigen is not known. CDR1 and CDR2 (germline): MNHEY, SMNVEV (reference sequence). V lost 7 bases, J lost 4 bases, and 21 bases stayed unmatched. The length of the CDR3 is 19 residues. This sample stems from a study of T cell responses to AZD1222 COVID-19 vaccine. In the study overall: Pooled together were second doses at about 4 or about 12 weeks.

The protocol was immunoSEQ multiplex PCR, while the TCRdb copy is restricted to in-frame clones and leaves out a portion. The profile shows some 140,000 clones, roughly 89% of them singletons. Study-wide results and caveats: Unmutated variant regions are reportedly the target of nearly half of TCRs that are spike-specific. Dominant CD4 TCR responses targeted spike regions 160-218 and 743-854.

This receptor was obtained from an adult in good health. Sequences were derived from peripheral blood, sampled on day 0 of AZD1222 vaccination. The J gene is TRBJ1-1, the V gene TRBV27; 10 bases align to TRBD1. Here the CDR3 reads CASTQLGDRGIEHGTEAFF. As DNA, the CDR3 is TGTGCCAGCACCCAATTGGGGGACAGGGGCATAGAACACGGCACTGAAGCTTTCTTT.